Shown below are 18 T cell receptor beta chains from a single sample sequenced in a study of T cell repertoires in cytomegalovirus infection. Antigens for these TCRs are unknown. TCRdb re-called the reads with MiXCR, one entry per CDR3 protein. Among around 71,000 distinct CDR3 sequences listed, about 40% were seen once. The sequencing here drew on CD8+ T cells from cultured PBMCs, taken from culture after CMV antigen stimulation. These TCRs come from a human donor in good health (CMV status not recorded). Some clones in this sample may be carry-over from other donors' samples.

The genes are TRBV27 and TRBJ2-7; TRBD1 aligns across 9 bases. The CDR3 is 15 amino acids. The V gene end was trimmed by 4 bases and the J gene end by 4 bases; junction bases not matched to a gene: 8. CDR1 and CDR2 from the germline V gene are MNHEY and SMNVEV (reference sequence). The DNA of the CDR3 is TGTGCCAGCAGTTCGCCGGGGACAGGGTTGTACGAGCAGTACTTC. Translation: CASSSPGTGLYEQYF.

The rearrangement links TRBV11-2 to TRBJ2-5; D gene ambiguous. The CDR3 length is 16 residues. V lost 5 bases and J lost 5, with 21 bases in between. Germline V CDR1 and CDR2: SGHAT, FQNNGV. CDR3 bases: TGTGCCAGCAGCGCCTCCCCCAGTGGGCCCGGGGAGACCCAGTACTTC. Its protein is CASSASPSGPGETQYF.

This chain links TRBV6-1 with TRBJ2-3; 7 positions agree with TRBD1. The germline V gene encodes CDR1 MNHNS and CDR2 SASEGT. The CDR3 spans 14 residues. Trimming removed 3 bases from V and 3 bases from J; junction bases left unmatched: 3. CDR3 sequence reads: CASSETGWTDTQYF. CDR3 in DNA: TGTGCCAGCAGTGAGACAGGGTGGACAGATACGCAGTATTTT.

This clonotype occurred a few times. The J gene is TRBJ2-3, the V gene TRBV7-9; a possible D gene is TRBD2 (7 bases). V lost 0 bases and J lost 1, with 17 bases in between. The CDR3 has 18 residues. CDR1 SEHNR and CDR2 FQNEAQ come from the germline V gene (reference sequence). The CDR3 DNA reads TGTGCCAGCAGCTTAGCGAGCGGGGACAAGATCCGCACAGATACGCAGTATTTT. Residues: CASSLASGDKIRTDTQYF.

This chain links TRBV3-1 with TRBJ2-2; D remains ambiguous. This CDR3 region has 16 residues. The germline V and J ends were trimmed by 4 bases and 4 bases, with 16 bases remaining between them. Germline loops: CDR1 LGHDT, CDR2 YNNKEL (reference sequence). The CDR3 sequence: CASSPSWGKGTGELFF. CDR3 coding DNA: TGTGCCAGCAGCCCCTCTTGGGGTAAGGGCACCGGGGAGCTGTTTTTT.

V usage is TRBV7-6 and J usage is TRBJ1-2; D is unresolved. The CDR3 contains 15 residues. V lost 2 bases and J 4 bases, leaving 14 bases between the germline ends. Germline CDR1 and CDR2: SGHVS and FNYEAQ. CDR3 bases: TGTGCCAGCAGCTTAATCGAGTCAGGCCCCTATGGCTACACCTTC. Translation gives CASSLIESGPYGYTF.

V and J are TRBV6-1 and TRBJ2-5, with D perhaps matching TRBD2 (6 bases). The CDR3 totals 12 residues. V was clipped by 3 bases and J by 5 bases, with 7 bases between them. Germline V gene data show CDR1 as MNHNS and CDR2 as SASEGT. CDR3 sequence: CASSEGRETQYF. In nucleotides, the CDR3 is TGTGCCAGCAGTGAGGGGAGGGAGACCCAGTACTTC.

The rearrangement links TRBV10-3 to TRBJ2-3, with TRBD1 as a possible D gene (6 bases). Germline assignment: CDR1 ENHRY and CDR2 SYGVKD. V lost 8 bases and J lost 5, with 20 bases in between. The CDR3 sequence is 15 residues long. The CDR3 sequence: CAIGSRGTGIDTQYF. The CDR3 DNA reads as TGTGCCATCGGGAGCCGGGGAACAGGGATAGATACGCAGTATTTT.

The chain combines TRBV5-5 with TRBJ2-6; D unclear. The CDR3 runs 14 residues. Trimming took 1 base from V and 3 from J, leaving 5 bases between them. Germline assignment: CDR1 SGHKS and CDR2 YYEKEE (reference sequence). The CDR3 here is CASSLYDGANVLTF. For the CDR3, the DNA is TGTGCCAGCAGCTTGTATGATGGGGCCAACGTCCTGACTTTC.

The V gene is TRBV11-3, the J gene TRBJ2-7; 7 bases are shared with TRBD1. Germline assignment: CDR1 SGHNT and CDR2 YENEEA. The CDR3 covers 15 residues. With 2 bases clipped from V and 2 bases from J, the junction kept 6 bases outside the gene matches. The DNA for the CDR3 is TGTGCCAGCAGCTTACGGCCAGGGGGAGCCTACGAGCAGTACTTC. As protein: CASSLRPGGAYEQYF.

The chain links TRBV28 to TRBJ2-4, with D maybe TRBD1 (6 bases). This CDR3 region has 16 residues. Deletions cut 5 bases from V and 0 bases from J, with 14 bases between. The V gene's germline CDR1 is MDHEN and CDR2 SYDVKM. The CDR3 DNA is TGTGCCAGCAGTGACAGGTCAAGGTCAGCCAAAAACATTCAGTACTTC. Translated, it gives CASSDRSRSAKNIQYF.

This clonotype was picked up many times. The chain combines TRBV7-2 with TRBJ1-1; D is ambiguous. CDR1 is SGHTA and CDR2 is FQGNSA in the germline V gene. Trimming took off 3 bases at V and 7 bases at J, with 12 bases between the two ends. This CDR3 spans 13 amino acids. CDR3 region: CASSFFGRGEAFF. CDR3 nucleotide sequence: TGTGCCAGCAGCTTCTTCGGCCGGGGTGAAGCTTTCTTT.

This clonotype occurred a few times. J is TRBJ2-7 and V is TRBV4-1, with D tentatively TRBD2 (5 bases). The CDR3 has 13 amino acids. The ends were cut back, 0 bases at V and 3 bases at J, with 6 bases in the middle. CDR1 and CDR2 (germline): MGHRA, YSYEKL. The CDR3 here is CASSQDRGYEQYF. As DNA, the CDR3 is TGCGCCAGCAGCCAAGATCGGGGCTACGAGCAGTACTTC.

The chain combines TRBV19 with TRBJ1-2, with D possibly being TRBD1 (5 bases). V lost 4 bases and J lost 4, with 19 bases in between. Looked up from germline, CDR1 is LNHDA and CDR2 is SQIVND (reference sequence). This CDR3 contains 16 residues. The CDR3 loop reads CASSTLPRDRIYGYTF. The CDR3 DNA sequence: TGTGCCAGTAGTACGCTGCCCAGGGATCGTATCTATGGCTACACCTTC.

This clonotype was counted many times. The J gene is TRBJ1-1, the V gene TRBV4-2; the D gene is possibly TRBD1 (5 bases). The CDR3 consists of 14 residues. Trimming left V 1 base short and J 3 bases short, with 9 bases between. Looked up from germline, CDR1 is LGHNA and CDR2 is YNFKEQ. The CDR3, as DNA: TGTGCCAGCAGCCAAGTGGGGGAGGACACTGAAGCTTTCTTT. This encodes CASSQVGEDTEAFF.

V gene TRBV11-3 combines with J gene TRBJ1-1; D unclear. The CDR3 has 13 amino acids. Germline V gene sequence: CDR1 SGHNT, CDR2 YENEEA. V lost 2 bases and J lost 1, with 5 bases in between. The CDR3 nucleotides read TGTGCCAGCAGCTTAAGCCGGAACACTGAAGCTTTCTTT. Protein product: CASSLSRNTEAFF.

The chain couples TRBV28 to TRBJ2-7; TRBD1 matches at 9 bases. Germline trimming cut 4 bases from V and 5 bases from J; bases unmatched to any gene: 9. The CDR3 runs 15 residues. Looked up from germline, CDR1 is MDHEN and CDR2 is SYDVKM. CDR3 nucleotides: TGTGCCAGCAGTTACTCCGGGACAGGGCAGAACGAGCAGTACTTC. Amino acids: CASSYSGTGQNEQYF.

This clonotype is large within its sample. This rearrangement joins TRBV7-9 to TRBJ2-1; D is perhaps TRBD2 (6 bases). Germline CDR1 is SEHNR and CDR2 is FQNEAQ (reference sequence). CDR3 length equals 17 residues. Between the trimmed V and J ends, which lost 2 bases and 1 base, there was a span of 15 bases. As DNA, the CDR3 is TGTGCCAGCAGCTTAATGGGGGGACCACCATCCTACAATGAGCAGTTCTTC. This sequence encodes CASSLMGGPPSYNEQFF.